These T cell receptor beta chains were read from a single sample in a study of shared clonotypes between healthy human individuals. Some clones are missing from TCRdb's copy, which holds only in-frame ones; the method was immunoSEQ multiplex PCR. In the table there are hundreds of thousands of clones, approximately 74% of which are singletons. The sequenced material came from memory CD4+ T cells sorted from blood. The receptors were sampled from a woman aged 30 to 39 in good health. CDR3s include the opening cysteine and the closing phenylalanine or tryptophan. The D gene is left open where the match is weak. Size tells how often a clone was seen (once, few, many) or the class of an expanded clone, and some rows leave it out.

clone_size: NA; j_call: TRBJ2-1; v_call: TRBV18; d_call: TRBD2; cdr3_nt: TGTGCCAGCTCACTCGGACTAGAGAGTAACAATGAGCAGTTCTTC; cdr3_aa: CASSLGLESNNEQFF
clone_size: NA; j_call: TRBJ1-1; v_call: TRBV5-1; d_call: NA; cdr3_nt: TGCGCCAGCAGCCTAGGAGACAGCCAGATGATGAACACTGAAGCTTTCTTT; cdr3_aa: CASSLGDSQMMNTEAFF
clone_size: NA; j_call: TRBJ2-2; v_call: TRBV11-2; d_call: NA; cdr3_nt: TGTGCCAGCAGCACGACAGCCGGGGAAACCGGGGAGCTGTTTTTT; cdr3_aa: CASSTTAGETGELFF
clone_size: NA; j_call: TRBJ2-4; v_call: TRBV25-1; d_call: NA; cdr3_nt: TGTGCCAGCAGTGAAGTTAACATTCAGTACTTC; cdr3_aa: CASSEVNIQYF
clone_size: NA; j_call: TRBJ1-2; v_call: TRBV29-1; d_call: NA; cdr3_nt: TGCAGCTTAATGGACAGTAACTATGGCTACACCTTC; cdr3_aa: CSLMDSNYGYTF
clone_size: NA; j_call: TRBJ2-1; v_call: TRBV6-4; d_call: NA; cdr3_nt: TGTGCCAGCAGTGACTCCGGGAGAGGTTACAATGAGCAGTTCTTC; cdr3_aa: CASSDSGRGYNEQFF
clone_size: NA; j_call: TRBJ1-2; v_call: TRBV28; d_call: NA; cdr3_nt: TGTGCCAGCCAAGCGGACAGAAACTATGGCTACACCTTC; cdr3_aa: CASQADRNYGYTF
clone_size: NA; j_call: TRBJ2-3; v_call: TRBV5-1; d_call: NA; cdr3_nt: TGCGCCAGCAGCCCTAGTAGTTTAACTCGCCATCGGGGAGATACGCAGTATTTT; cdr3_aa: CASSPSSLTRHRGDTQYF
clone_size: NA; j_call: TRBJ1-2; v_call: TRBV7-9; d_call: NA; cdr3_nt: TGTGCCAGCAGCTTAGGAGGGACTGGTTCGATCGCTGGCTACACCTTC; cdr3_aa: CASSLGGTGSIAGYTF
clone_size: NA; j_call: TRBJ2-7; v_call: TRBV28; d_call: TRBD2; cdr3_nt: TGTGCCAGCAGATACCTAGCGGGAGAAGTCTACGAGCAGTACTTC; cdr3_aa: CASRYLAGEVYEQYF
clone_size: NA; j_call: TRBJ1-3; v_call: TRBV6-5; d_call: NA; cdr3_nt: NA; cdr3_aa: CASSTSGNTIYF
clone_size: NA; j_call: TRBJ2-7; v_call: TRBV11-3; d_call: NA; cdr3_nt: TGTGCCAGCAGCATTAGCGGAGCCTACGAGCAGTACTTC; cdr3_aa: CASSISGAYEQYF
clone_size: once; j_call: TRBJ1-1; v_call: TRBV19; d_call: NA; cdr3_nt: TGTGCCAGTAGTATGGGCAGGCCGTTGCGGGGTCAGAGCACTGAAGCTTTCTTT; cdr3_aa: CASSMGRPLRGQSTEAFF
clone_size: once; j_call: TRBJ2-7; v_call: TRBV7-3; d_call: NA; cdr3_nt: TGTGCCAGCGGAGGGACCCAGGGAGCCTCCTACGAGCAGTACTTC; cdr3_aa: CASGGTQGASYEQYF
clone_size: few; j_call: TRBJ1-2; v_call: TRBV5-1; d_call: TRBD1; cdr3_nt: TGCGCCAGCAGCTCAGGGACAGGGGTCAACTATGGCTACACCTTC; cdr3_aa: CASSSGTGVNYGYTF
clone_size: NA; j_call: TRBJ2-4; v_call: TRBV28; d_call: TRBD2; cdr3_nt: TGTGCCAGCAGTCCAGCGGGAGGGTCCGGAAACATTCAGTACTTC; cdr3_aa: CASSPAGGSGNIQYF
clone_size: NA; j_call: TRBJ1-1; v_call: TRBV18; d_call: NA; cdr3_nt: TGTGCCAGCTCTCAGGGAATGAACACTGAAGCTTTCTTT; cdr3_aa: CASSQGMNTEAFF
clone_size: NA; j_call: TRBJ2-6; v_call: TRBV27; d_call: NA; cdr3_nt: TGTGCCAGCAGTTTAAGGGGGAACTCTGGGGCCAACGTCCTGACTTTC; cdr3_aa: CASSLRGNSGANVLTF
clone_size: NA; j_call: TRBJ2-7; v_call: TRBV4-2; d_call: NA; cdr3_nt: TGTGCCAGCTCCGTTAGCGGAAGCTCCTACGAGCAGTACTTC; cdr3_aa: CASSVSGSSYEQYF
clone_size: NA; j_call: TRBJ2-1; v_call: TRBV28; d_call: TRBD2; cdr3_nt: TGTGCCAGCAGTACGAGCGGGAGCCCTGAGCAGTTCTTC; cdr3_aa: CASSTSGSPEQFF
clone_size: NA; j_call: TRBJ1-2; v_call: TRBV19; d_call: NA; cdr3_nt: TGTGCCAGTAGTATAGCCTTGGTCCAGAGGGCGTTTGGCTACACCTTC; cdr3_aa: CASSIALVQRAFGYTF
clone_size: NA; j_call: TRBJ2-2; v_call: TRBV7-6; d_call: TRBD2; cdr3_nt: TGTGCCAGCCAAGAGGGACTAGCGCACACCGGGGAGCTGTTTTTT; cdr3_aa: CASQEGLAHTGELFF
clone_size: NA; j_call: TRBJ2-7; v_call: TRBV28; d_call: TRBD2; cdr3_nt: TGTGCCAGCAGTCGGGGGACTAGCGGGTCCTACGAGCAGTACTTC; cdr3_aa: CASSRGTSGSYEQYF
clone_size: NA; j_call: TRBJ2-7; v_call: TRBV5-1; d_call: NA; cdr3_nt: TGCGCCAGCAGGGTTGAGCTGTCGGCTAGCCACGAGCAGTACTTC; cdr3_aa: CASRVELSASHEQYF
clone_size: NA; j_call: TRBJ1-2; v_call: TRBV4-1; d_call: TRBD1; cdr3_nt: TGCGCCAGCAGCCGAGAGGGACAGTCCTATGGCTACACCTTC; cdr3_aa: CASSREGQSYGYTF
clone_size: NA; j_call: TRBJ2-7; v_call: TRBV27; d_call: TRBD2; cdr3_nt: TGTGCCAGCAGTTTTAGGCTAGCGGATAAACAGTACTTC; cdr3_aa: CASSFRLADKQYF
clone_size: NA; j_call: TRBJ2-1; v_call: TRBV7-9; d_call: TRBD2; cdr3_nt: TGTGCCAGCAGCACCGGGACTAGCGGTTACAATGAGCAGTTCTTC; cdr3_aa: CASSTGTSGYNEQFF
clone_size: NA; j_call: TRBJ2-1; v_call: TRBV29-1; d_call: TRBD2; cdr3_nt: TGCAGCTGTGGCGGGGGGTACAATGAGCAGTTCTTC; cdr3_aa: CSCGGGYNEQFF
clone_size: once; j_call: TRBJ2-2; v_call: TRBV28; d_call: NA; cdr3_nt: TGTGCCAGCAATACAAACACCGGGGAGCTGTTTTTT; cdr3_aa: CASNTNTGELFF
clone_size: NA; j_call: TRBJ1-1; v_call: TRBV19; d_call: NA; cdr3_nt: TGTGCCAGTAGGAAGACAGGGAACACTGAAGCTTTCTTT; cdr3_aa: CASRKTGNTEAFF
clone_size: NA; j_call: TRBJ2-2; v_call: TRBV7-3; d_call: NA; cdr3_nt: TGTGCCAGCAGCATGCAGGGAGCCGGGGAGCTGTTTTTT; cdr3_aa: CASSMQGAGELFF
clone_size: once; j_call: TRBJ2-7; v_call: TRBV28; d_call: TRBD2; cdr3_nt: TGTGCCAGCAGTACCCCTAGCGGTAGCTCCTACGAGCAGTACTTC; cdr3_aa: CASSTPSGSSYEQYF
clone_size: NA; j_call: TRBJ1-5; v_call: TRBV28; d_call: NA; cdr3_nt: TGTGCCAGCACTTTCCACCTAGTCCGGGACGGCAGCAATCAGCCCCAGCATTTT; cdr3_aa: CASTFHLVRDGSNQPQHF
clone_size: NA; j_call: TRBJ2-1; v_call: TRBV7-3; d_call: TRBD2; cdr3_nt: TGTGCCAGCAGCATAAGCGGGAGCTCCTACAATGAGCAGTTCTTC; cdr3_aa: CASSISGSSYNEQFF
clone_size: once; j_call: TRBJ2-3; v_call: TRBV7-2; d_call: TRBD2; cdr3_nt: TGTGCCAGCAGCTTGGCCGGGACTAGCGGAATCACAGATACGCAGTATTTT; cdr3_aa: CASSLAGTSGITDTQYF
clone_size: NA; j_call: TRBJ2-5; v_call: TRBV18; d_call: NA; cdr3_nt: TGTGCCAGCGGCCCTAGCGACCAAGAGACCCAGTACTTC; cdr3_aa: CASGPSDQETQYF
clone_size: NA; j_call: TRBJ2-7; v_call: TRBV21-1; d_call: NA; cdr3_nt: TGTGCCAGCAGCAGTTCCCTTCGGAGGCACGAGCAGTACTTC; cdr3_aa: CASSSSLRRHEQYF
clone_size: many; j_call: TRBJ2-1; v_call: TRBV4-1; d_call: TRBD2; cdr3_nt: TGCGCCAGCAGCCCCGCAGGGAGCGGGAGGGTAAATGAGCAGTTCTTC; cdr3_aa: CASSPAGSGRVNEQFF
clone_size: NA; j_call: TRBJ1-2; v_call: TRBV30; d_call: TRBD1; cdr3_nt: TGTGCCTGGACCGGGACAGTCGTTCTCGGCTACACCTTC; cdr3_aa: CAWTGTVVLGYTF
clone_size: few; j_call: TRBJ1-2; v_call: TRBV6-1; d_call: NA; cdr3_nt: TGTGCCAGCAAATGGGACAAGGGTGGGTATGGCTACACCTTC; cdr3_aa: CASKWDKGGYGYTF
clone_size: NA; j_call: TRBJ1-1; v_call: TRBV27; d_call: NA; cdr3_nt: TGTGCCAGCAGTTTAAGGGGCTATACTGAAGCTTTCTTT; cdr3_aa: CASSLRGYTEAFF
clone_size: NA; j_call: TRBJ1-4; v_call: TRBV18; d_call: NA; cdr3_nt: TGTGCCAGTCGGGACACTAATGAAAAACTGTTTTTT; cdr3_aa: CASRDTNEKLFF
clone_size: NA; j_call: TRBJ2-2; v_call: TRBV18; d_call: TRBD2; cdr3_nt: TGTGCCAGCTCACCGGGTCCGGGACTAGCGGGTGCCGGGGAGCTGTTTTTT; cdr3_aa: CASSPGPGLAGAGELFF
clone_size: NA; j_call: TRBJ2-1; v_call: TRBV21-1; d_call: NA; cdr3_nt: TGTGCCAGCAGCAAAGTAGAGGCAGGGCCTAGCTCCTACAATGAGCAGTTCTTC; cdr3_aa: CASSKVEAGPSSYNEQFF
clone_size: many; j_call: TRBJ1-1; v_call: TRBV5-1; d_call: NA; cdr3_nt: TGCGCCAGCAGCTTGGAGGGCGGGACTGAAGCTTTCTTT; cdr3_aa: CASSLEGGTEAFF
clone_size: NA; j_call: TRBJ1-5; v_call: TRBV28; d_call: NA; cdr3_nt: TGTGCCAGTCTTGACGGGGATCAGCCCCAGCATTTT; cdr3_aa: CASLDGDQPQHF
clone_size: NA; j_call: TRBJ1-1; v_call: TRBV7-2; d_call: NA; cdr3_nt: TGTGCCAGCAGCTTAAGTAAGGGGATGAACACTGAAGCTTTCTTT; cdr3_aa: CASSLSKGMNTEAFF
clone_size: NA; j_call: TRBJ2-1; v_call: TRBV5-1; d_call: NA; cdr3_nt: TGCGCCAGCAGCTTGTGGGGGGCTTCAGGGAATGAGCAGTTCTTC; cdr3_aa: CASSLWGASGNEQFF